This T cell receptor beta chain was found in a study of radiotherapy plus CTLA-4 blockade in lung cancer. At the level of the study: The study recorded objective responses in roughly a sixth of patients and disease control in around 31%.

In the case of this clone: Antigen: not known.

The study gave focal radiation plus ipilimumab CTLA-4 blockade to patients with chemo-refractory metastatic non-small-cell lung cancer. Clones were read by immunoSEQ multiplex PCR, and TCRdb kept only the in-frame ones, dropping some. The sample consists of approximately 94,000 clones, around 84% of them appearing once. This CDR3 spans 14 amino acids. CDR1 is MNHEY, CDR2 SMNVEV, per germline (reference sequence). Trimming removed 3 bases at V and 2 bases at J, with 10 bases between. Whole-study results and caveats: Clones derived from tumor TCRs expanded in blood after radiotherapy plus ipilimumab. The best predictor of response was reported to be early blood T cell clone dynamics, with interferon-beta.

The chain employs TRBV27 and TRBJ2-5; D remains unclear. This TCR derives from a human donor with non-small cell lung cancer that progressed on radiotherapy plus ipilimumab. The source material was peripheral blood, sampled from a patient treated with radiotherapy plus ipilimumab. The CDR3 reads CASSFNFRQETQYF. In DNA form, the CDR3 reads TGTGCCAGCAGTTTCAATTTTCGGCAAGAGACCCAGTACTTC.